This is a list of T cell receptor beta chains from one sample in a study of T-cell memory formation after mild COVID-19. TCRdb analysed the 5' RACE reads with MiXCR anew, one entry per CDR3 protein. The profile shows about 110,000 distinct CDR3 sequences, around an eighth of them singletons. Sequencing was done on a sample of PBMCs or a T cell subset sorted from them (not recorded which). These receptors were taken from an adult woman who had mild COVID-19 (a few samples of this study predate the infection). Cell type and time point are not known. Each CDR3 is given with its conserved first and last residue. Each record gives: D gene, J gene, clone size, V gene, CDR3 DNA, CDR3 protein. The D gene is left open where the match is weak. The size of a clone is reported for some rows only, either as once, few or many, or as a class for expanded clones.

NA | TRBJ1-1 | few | TRBV12-3/TRBV12-4 | TGTGCCAGCAGTCCAGACCGCACTGAAGCTTTCTTT | CASSPDRTEAFF
NA | TRBJ2-5 | many | TRBV6-6 | TGTGCCAGCAGTTACTCCACCGGGGAGACCCAGTACTTC | CASSYSTGETQYF
NA | TRBJ1-1 | NA | TRBV7-9 | TGTGCCAGCAGCCATTGGACGGGGGGGGCCGGTGAAGCTTTCTTT | CASSHWTGGAGEAFF
NA | TRBJ1-1 | NA | TRBV6-5 | TGTGCCAGCAGTTCGGGCCTCGGATATGGGAACACTGAAGCTTTCTTT | CASSSGLGYGNTEAFF
TRBD2 | TRBJ2-3 | few | TRBV3-1 | TGTGCCAGCAGCCAAGAGGAGATACTAGCGGGGCTTATAACCACAGATACGCAGTATTTT | CASSQEEILAGLITTDTQYF
TRBD1 | TRBJ2-7 | many | TRBV12-3/TRBV12-4 | TGTGCCAGCAGTCCTGGGACAGGGGACTACGAGCAGTACTTC | CASSPGTGDYEQYF
NA | TRBJ1-3 | NA | TRBV7-9 | TGTGCCAGCAGGACAACAGGGACCTCTGGAAACACCATATATTTT | CASRTTGTSGNTIYF
NA | TRBJ2-1 | NA | TRBV7-6 | TGTGCCAGCAGCTTATTTGGGGGGGGCAACAATGAGCAGTTCTTC | CASSLFGGGNNEQFF
TRBD1 | TRBJ1-1 | few | TRBV12-3/TRBV12-4 | TGTGCCAGCAGTTTGAGGGGACAGGGAAAGAACACTGAAGCTTTCTTT | CASSLRGQGKNTEAFF
NA | TRBJ2-7 | NA | TRBV9 | TGTGCCAGCAGCGGAGGCGGAGGGGAGCAGTACTTC | CASSGGGGEQYF
TRBD2 | TRBJ2-5 | NA | TRBV20-1 | TGCAGTTCGGACGCAAGCGGGAGTGCAGAGACCCAGTACTTC | CSSDASGSAETQYF
TRBD1 | TRBJ2-1 | few | TRBV29-1 | TGCAGCGACCGGACAGGGGGCTCCTACAATGAGCAGTTCTTC | CSDRTGGSYNEQFF
NA | TRBJ1-5 | few | TRBV12-3/TRBV12-4 | TGTGCCAGCAGTTTAGAACAGGGAGTTGAGCAGCCCCAGCATTTT | CASSLEQGVEQPQHF
TRBD2 | TRBJ2-2 | NA | TRBV6-5 | TGTGCCAGCAGTTACAGTGGACTAGCTCTTCACACCGGGGAGCTGTTTTTT | CASSYSGLALHTGELFF
NA | TRBJ2-1 | few | TRBV7-9 | TGTGCCAGCAGACCTAGCCGGGGGCTATATGTTGAGCAGTTCTTC | CASRPSRGLYVEQFF
TRBD2 | TRBJ2-1 | NA | TRBV5-1 | TGCGCCAGCTCCTGGGGGAGGGCCTACAATGAGCAGTTCTTC | CASSWGRAYNEQFF
NA | TRBJ2-5 | NA | TRBV13 | TGTGCCAGCAGCCCGTGGGGGAGGGAGACCCAGTACTTC | CASSPWGRETQYF
NA | TRBJ1-1 | few | TRBV30 | TGTGCCTGGAGTGTACTAGGGGCGCGGTCTGAAGCTTTCTTT | CAWSVLGARSEAFF
NA | TRBJ2-3 | medium-sized | TRBV7-3 | TGTGCCAGCAGCTCATTAGCAAGGAGCACAGATACGCAGTATTTT | CASSSLARSTDTQYF
TRBD2 | TRBJ2-7 | few | TRBV4-3 | TGCGCCAGCAGCCAAGCGCTTAGCGGGAGGGCCCGAGCCTACGAGCAGTACTTC | CASSQALSGRARAYEQYF
NA | TRBJ1-5 | NA | TRBV6-1 | TGTGCCAGCAGTGAGTGGGGGTCCAGCAATCAGCCCCAGCATTTT | CASSEWGSSNQPQHF
TRBD2 | TRBJ2-5 | NA | TRBV2 | TGTGCCAGCAGTGTTTCCGCGGGGGGAGAGACCCAGTACTTC | CASSVSAGGETQYF
NA | TRBJ2-5 | few | TRBV7-3 | TGTGCCAGCAGCTTAATGGCGGGGGCCCTCCAAGAGACCCAGTACTTC | CASSLMAGALQETQYF
NA | TRBJ2-3 | few | TRBV7-3 | TGTGCCAGCAGCCTGACACACTATCCCACAGATACGCAGTATTTT | CASSLTHYPTDTQYF
TRBD1 | TRBJ2-7 | few | TRBV29-1 | TGCAGCGCCGGGGACAGCCACATTTCTGAGCAGTACTTC | CSAGDSHISEQYF
NA | TRBJ2-2 | many | TRBV7-3 | TGTGCCAGCAGCCCGGTCGTGGGAGACACCGGGGAGCTGTTTTTT | CASSPVVGDTGELFF
NA | TRBJ2-1 | NA | TRBV7-9 | TGTGCCAGCAGCTTTATGGGCTCCACTGGGTGGAATGAGCAGTTCTTC | CASSFMGSTGWNEQFF
TRBD2 | TRBJ2-1 | many | TRBV7-9 | TGTGCCAGCAGCCCTCCCCTAGCGGGAGGGCCGACATACAATGAGCAGTTCTTC | CASSPPLAGGPTYNEQFF